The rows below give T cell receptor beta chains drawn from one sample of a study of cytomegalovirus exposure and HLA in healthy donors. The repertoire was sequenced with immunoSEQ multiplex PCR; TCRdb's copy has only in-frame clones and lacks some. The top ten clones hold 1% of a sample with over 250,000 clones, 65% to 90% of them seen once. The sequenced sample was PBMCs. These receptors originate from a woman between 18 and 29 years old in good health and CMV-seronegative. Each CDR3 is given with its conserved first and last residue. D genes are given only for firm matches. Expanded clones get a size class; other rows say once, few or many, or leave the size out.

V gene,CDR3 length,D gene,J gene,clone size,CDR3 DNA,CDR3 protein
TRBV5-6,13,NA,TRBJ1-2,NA,TGTGCCAGCAGCTCGACATGGGTCTATGGCTACACCTTC,CASSSTWVYGYTF
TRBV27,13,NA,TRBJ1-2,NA,TGTGCCAGCAGTTTGGCCGTTAACTATGGCTACACCTTC,CASSLAVNYGYTF
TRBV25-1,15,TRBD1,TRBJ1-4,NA,TGTGCCAGCAGTGAATTGCGGGACAGGGGGTCCAAACTGTTTTTT,CASSELRDRGSKLFF
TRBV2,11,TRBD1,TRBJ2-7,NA,TGTGCCAGGGGGACAGCCTACGAGCAGTACTTC,CARGTAYEQYF
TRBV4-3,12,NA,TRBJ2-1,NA,TGCGCCAGCAGCCATCCGGGGAATGAGCAGTTCTTC,CASSHPGNEQFF
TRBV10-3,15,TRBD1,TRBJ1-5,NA,TGTGCCATCAGTGATGAGGGGGCCGCCAATCAGCCCCAGCATTTT,CAISDEGAANQPQHF
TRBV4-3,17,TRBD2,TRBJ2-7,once,TGCGCCAGCAGCCAAGCTAGCGGGGGCCCTAACAACTACGAGCAGTACTTC,CASSQASGGPNNYEQYF
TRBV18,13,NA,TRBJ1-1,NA,TGTGCCAGCTCACCGGCTGCCGACACCGAAGCTTTCTTT,CASSPAADTEAFF
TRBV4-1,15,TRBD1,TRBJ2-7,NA,TGCGCCAGCAGCCAGGGACAGGGGGCCGCCTACGAGCAGTACTTC,CASSQGQGAAYEQYF
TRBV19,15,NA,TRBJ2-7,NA,TGTGCCAGTAGTACGTGGGGCAGGGCGAACTACGAGCAGTACTTC,CASSTWGRANYEQYF
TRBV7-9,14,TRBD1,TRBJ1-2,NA,TGTGCCAGCAGCTTACGTGAGGGGGCATATGGCTACACCTTC,CASSLREGAYGYTF
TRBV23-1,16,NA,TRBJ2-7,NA,TGCGCCAGCAGGGGTCCATCGGACAGCCGACCCTACGAGCAGTACTTC,CASRGPSDSRPYEQYF
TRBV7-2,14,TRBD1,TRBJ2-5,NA,TGTGCCAGCAGCCTCCGGGACAGGGGAGAGACCCAGTACTTC,CASSLRDRGETQYF
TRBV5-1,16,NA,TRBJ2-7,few,TGCGCCAGCAGCTTGGCCGGGACTGCAAGCTCCTACGAGCAGTACTTC,CASSLAGTASSYEQYF
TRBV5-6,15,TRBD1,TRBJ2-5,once,TGTGCCAGCAGCTTGGACAGGGGGATACAAGAGACCCAGTACTTC,CASSLDRGIQETQYF
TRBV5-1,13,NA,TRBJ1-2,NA,TGCGCCAGCAGCTCGGGGGACTCCTATGGCTACACCTTC,CASSSGDSYGYTF
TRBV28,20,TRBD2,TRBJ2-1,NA,TGTGCCAGCAGTTCAGGACTAGCGAGGTCCCTTCCTAGGTCCTACAATGAGCAGTTCTTC,CASSSGLARSLPRSYNEQFF
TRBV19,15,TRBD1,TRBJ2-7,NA,TGTGCCAGTAGCCAATTGGCGGGACAGGAATACGAGCAGTACTTC,CASSQLAGQEYEQYF
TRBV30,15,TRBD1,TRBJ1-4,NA,TGTGCCTGGAGTGAGACAGGGATGGGTAATGAAAAACTGTTTTTT,CAWSETGMGNEKLFF
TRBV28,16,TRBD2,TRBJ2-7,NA,TGTGCCAGCAGTTTGCACCGCGGGACTACCACCTACGAGCAGTACTTC,CASSLHRGTTTYEQYF
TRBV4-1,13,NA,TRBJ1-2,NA,TGCGCCAGCAGCCAAGGGCGGCTCTATGGCTACACCTTC,CASSQGRLYGYTF
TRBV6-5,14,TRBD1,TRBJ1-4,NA,TGTGCCAGCAGAATCAGGGGGAGTGATGAAAAACTGTTTTTT,CASRIRGSDEKLFF
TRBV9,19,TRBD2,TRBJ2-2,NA,TGTGCCAGCAGCCCTGGGACTAGCGGCAAAAGGTCGTTAACCGGGGAGCTGTTTTTT,CASSPGTSGKRSLTGELFF
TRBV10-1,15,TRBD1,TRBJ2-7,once,TGCGCCAGCAGTGACCTACAGGGGACCCCCTACGAGCAGTACTTC,CASSDLQGTPYEQYF
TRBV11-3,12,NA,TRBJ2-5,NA,TGTGCCAGCAGCTCCTTCCAAGAGACCCAGTACTTC,CASSSFQETQYF
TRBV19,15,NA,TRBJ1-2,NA,TGTGCCAGTAGGAGGACAGTCAATTCTAACTATGGCTACACCTTC,CASRRTVNSNYGYTF
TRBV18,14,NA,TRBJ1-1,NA,TGTGCCAGCTCACCCCGGGACACCTACACTGAAGCTTTCTTT,CASSPRDTYTEAFF
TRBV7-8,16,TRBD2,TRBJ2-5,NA,TGTGCCAGCAGCTCCGCCTTAGCGGGAACCCAAGAGACCCAGTACTTC,CASSSALAGTQETQYF
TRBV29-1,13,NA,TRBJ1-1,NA,TGCAGCGTTGGTCGGGAGATGAACACTGAAGCTTTCTTT,CSVGREMNTEAFF
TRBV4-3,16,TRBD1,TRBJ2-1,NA,TGCGCCAGCAGCCAAGATTGGGACAGAGTCTACAATGAGCAGTTCTTC,CASSQDWDRVYNEQFF
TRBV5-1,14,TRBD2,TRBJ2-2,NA,TGCGCCAGCAGCTCCGGACTAGATACCGGGGAGCTGTTTTTT,CASSSGLDTGELFF
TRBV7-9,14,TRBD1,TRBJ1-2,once,TGTGCCAGCAGCTTAGTCAGGGGGGTTGGAGGCTACACCTTC,CASSLVRGVGGYTF
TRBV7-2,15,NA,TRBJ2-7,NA,TGTGCCAGCAGCTTAGCTAGGGGAAGCTCCTACGAGCAGTACTTC,CASSLARGSSYEQYF
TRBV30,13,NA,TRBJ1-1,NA,TGTGCCTGGAGCAGGGACATGAACACTGAAGCTTTCTTT,CAWSRDMNTEAFF
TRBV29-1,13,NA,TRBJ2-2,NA,TGCAGCGCCATGACAGCGAACACCGGGGAGCTGTTTTTT,CSAMTANTGELFF
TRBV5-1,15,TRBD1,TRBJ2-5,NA,TGCGCCAGCAGCCAATGGGACAGCCACCAAGAGACCCAGTACTTC,CASSQWDSHQETQYF
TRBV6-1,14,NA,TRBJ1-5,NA,TGTGCCAGCAAAGTTGGGCAGGAAAATCAGCCCCAGCATTTT,CASKVGQENQPQHF
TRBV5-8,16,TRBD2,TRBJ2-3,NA,TGTGCCAGCAGTTCTCGACTAGCGGGAGGGCCGGGTACGCAGTATTTT,CASSSRLAGGPGTQYF
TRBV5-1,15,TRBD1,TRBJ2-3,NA,TGCGCCAGCAGCTTGGGGACAGGAGTGAAAGATACGCAGTATTTT,CASSLGTGVKDTQYF
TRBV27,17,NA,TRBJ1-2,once,TGTGCCAGCATCCAGAGTGGGACACAAGGCGCAGGGTATGGCTACACCTTC,CASIQSGTQGAGYGYTF
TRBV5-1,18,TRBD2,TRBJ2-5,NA,TGCGCCAGCAGCGTAAGGACTAGCGGGAGTGGAGTGGGGGAGACCCAGTACTTC,CASSVRTSGSGVGETQYF
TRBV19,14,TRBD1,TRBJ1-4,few,TGTGCCAGTAGTATGGGGACAGGGAACGAAAAACTGTTTTTT,CASSMGTGNEKLFF
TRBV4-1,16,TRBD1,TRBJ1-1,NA,TGCGCCAGCAGACCGACAGGGGGCCATCAGAACACTGAAGCTTTCTTT,CASRPTGGHQNTEAFF
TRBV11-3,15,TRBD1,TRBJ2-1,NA,TGTGCCAGCAGCGCTTCGACAGGGGGAAGGTCTGAGCAGTTCTTC,CASSASTGGRSEQFF
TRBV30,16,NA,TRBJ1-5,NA,TGTGCCTGGAGTGCCTCCCGTCGGGGGTTTGGCCAGCCCCAGCATTTT,CAWSASRRGFGQPQHF
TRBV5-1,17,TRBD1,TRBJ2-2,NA,TGCGCCAGCAGCTACGGACAGGGGCGGCTGAACACCGGGGAGCTGTTTTTT,CASSYGQGRLNTGELFF
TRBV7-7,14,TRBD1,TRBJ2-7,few,TGTGCCAGCAGCCCGGGGACAGGGGTTTACGAGCAGTACTTC,CASSPGTGVYEQYF
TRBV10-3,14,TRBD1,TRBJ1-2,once,TGTGCCATCACCACACAGGGGGCTCTAGGTGGCTACACCTTC,CAITTQGALGGYTF
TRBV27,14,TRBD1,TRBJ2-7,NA,TGTGCCAGCAGTTCCCGGACAGGGGTTGACGAGCAGTACTTC,CASSSRTGVDEQYF
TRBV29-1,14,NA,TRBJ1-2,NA,TGCAGCGTCGACGAACAGGCCCTTGGCTATGGCTACACCTTC,CSVDEQALGYGYTF
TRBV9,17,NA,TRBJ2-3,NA,TGTGCCAGCAGCGTAGTTTCCAGCGGCGGGGGCACAGATACGCAGTATTTT,CASSVVSSGGGTDTQYF
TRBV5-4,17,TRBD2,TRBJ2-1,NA,TGTGCCAGCAGCTTGGCTTGGGGTCTAGCGGGAGTGGATGAGCAGTTCTTC,CASSLAWGLAGVDEQFF
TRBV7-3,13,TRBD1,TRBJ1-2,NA,TGTGCCAGCAGCTCCACAGGGGGCTCTGGCTACACCTTC,CASSSTGGSGYTF
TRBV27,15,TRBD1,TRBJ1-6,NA,TGTGCCAGCAGTATCGGGACAGGACTTAATTCACCCCTCCACTTT,CASSIGTGLNSPLHF
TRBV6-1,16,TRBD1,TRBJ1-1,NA,TGTGCCAGCAGTGAACAGGGGGCTTCGGTCTACACTGAAGCTTTCTTT,CASSEQGASVYTEAFF
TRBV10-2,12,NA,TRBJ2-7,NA,TGCGCCAGCATGGGGAGCTCCTACGAGCAGTACTTC,CASMGSSYEQYF
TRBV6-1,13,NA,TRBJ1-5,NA,TGTGCCAGCAGAGAACAGGGAGGGCAGCCCCAGCATTTT,CASREQGGQPQHF
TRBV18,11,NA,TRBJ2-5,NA,TGTGCCAGCTCACCTCCAGGGACCCAGTACTTC,CASSPPGTQYF
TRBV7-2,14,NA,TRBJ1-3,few,TGTGCCAGCAGCCCGGGTGGCTCTGGAAACACCATATATTTT,CASSPGGSGNTIYF